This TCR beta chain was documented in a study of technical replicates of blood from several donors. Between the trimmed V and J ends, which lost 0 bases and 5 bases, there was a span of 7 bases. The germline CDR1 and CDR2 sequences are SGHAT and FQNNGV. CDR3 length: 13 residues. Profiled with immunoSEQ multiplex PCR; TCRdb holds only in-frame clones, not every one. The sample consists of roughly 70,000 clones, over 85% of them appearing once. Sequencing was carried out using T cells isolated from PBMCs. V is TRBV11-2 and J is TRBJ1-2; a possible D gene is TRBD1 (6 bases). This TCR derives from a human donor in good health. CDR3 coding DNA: TGTGCCAGCAGCTTAGAAACAGGGTATGGCTACACCTTC. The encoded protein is CASSLETGYGYTF.